Presented here are 9 T cell receptor beta chains from one specimen sequenced in a study of CD8 T cells in ankylosing spondylitis. Via MiXCR, TCRdb re-called the 5' RACE reads, giving one row per CDR3 protein. The sample contains 300,000 to 350,000 distinct CDR3 sequences, less than 25% of which appear only once. Sequences were obtained from blood, either unsorted or a sorted T cell fraction (not recorded which). The receptors derive from a female donor with ankylosing spondylitis or in good health (not recorded which).

The gene calls are TRBV12-3 or TRBV12-4 and TRBJ1-2; D is uncertain. The CDR3 spans 15 residues. Deletions cut 6 bases from V and 0 bases from J, with 14 bases between. The CDR3 region has the DNA TGTGCCAGCAGCCCCCCGAACATTGCTAACTATGGCTACACCTTC. This gives the protein CASSPPNIANYGYTF.

The table lists this clonotype with many counts. Here the CDR3 DNA reads TGCAGCGTTGATCGGGATCTAAGTCGCAATGAGCAGTTCTTC. Its translation: CSVDRDLSRNEQFF. The V and J genes are TRBV29-1 and TRBJ2-1, with a weak D call TRBD2 (5 bases). Looked up from germline, CDR1 is SQVTM and CDR2 is ANQGSEA. CDR3 size: 14 residues. Trimming pared 3 bases from V and 6 bases from J, leaving 15 bases between.

The chain carries TRBV7-8 and TRBJ2-2; 10 positions match TRBD1. This CDR3 contains 14 residues. J was trimmed by 7 bases and V by 8 bases; bases with no gene match: 7. The germline gives CDR1 SGHVS, CDR2 FQNEAQ. The CDR3 nucleotides read TGTGCCAGCGGCGGACAGGGGGAAAACGGGGAGCTGTTTTTT. As protein: CASGGQGENGELFF.

This clonotype was observed a handful of times. The chain uses TRBV12-3 or TRBV12-4 and TRBJ2-3; D not resolved. The CDR3 contains 13 residues. Trimming stripped 5 bases from V and 1 base from J, with 7 bases between. This chain's CDR3 is CASSAQRTDTQYF. The CDR3 DNA is TGTGCCAGCAGTGCCCAGCGCACAGATACGCAGTATTTT.

The chain recombines TRBV5-4 with TRBJ2-1, with 10 positions matching TRBD1. Germline-derived CDR1 and CDR2 are SGHNT and YYREEE (reference sequence). The CDR3 is 16 amino acids. V shed 0 bases and J 6 bases; nucleotides not matched to a gene: 6. The DNA of the CDR3 is TGTGCCAGCAGCTTGGTAGCAAGGACAGGGGGCAATGAGCAGTTCTTC. Translating it yields CASSLVARTGGNEQFF.

The chain recombines TRBV28 with TRBJ1-2, with 8 bases aligning to TRBD1. The CDR3 is made up of 14 amino acids. From germline, CDR1 is MDHEN and CDR2 SYDVKM. Losses at the gene ends were 3 bases for V and 6 bases for J; bases not matched to a gene: 6. The chain's CDR3 is CASSFLDRADGYTF. The CDR3 DNA follows: TGTGCCAGCAGTTTCCTGGACAGGGCCGATGGCTACACCTTC.

The V gene is TRBV15, the J gene TRBJ2-7; unclear D gene. The germline V and J ends were trimmed by 1 base and 1 base, with 5 bases remaining between them. The CDR3 is made up of 13 amino acids. Germline assignment: CDR1 LNHNV and CDR2 YYDKDF (reference sequence). CDR3 nucleotides: TGTGCCACCAGCAGAGCCGGGTCCTACGAGCAGTACTTC. Translating it yields CATSRAGSYEQYF.

The chain couples TRBV4-2 to TRBJ2-2; D is possibly TRBD2 (7 bases). The CDR3 runs to 19 residues. V was pared by 2 bases and J by 5 bases, with 24 bases between. CDR1 LGHNA and CDR2 YNFKEQ come from the germline V gene. CDR3 residues: CASSQRIGGAGAGTGELFF. CDR3 DNA sequence: TGTGCCAGCAGCCAACGGATTGGGGGGGCGGGAGCAGGGACCGGGGAGCTGTTTTTT.

The V gene is TRBV6-5, the J gene TRBJ1-1; TRBD1 matches at 8 bases. The V gene's germline CDR1 is MNHEY and CDR2 SVGAGI. The V gene end was trimmed by 0 bases and the J gene end by 4 bases; junction bases not matched to a gene: 1. There are 14 residues in the CDR3. The CDR3: CASSYSTGATEAFF. CDR3 in DNA: TGTGCCAGCAGTTACTCGACAGGGGCCACTGAAGCTTTCTTT.